This TCR beta chain was obtained from a study of blood T cell repertoires in COVID-19. Across the study: Sites across the United States, Italy and Spain contributed samples from acute and convalescent COVID-19. Nucleic acid was either cDNA or gDNA, and it came from T cells, B-cell-depleted T cells, or PBMCs.

Original analysis: Using reference gene primer amplification, nucleated cell counts were estimated. Method: immunoSEQ multiplex PCR; TCRdb's copy keeps in-frame clones and lacks some. The D gene and trimming were derived from the DNA, and the V and J assignments and clone size from that table. This table has approximately 470,000 clones, 70% to 90% appearing once. Sequencing used peripheral blood. The receptor was derived from a human donor in a cohort sampled during active COVID-19.

CDR3 sequence: CASSFTRDTTYNEQFF. The CDR3 region has the DNA TGCGCCAGCAGCTTCACCCGGGACACAACCTACAATGAGCAGTTCTTC. The chain uses TRBV5-1 and TRBJ2-1; TRBD1 is a possible D gene (6 bases). Germline lookup yields CDR1 SGHRS and CDR2 YFSETQ. Trimming removed 2 bases from V and 2 bases from J, with 14 bases in between. The CDR3 has 16 amino acids.